This T cell receptor beta chain was recorded in a study of identical twins. MiXCR, run by TCRdb on the 5' RACE reads, gives a single entry per CDR3 protein. The table lists about 920,000 distinct CDR3 sequences, roughly an eighth of them singletons. Germline CDR1 and CDR2: LNHDA and SQIVND (reference sequence). This CDR3 contains 12 residues. Deletions cut 8 bases from V and 4 bases from J, with 10 bases between. These records were also assigned to another study, of yellow fever vaccine responses in identical twins.

The source is a woman aged 18-29 years in good health. The sequenced sample consisted of PBMCs. The chain joins TRBV19 to TRBJ2-3; the D is unclear. CDR3 sequence reads: CASQWDSDTQYF. The CDR3 DNA follows: TGTGCCAGTCAGTGGGATTCAGATACGCAGTATTTT. Complete variable domain (other parts from reference TRBV19 and TRBJ2-3): DGGITQSPKYLFRKEGQNVTLSCEQNLNHDAMYWYRQDPGQGLRLIYYSQIVNDFQKGDIAEGYSVSREKKESFPLTVTSAQKNPTAFYLCASQWDSDTQYFGPGTRLTVL.